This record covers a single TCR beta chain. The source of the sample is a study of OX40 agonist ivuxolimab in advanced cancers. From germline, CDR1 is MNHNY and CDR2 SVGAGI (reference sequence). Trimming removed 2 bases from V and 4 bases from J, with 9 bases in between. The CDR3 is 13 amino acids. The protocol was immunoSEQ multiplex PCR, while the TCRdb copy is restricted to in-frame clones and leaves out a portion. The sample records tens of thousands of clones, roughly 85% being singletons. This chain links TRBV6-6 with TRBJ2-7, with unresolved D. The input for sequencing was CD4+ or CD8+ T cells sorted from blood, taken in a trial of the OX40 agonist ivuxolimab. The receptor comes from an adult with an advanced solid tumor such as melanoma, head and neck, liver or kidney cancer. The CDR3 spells CASSYLTAYEQYF. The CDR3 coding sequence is TGTGCCAGCAGTTACCTAACAGCTTACGAGCAGTACTTC.